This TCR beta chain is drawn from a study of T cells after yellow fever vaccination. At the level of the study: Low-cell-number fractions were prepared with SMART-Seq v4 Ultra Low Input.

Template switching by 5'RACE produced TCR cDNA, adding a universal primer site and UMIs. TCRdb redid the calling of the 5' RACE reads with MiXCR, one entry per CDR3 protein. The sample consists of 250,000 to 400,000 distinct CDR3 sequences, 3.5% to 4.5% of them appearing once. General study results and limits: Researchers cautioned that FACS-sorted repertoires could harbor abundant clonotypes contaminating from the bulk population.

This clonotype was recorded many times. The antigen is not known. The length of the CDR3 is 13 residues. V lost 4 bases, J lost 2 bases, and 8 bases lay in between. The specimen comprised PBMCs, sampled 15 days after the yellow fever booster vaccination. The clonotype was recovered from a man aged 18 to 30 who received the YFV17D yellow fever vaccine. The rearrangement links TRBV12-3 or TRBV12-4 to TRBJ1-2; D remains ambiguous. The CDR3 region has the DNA TGTGCCAGCAGTTCCTCGGGAAACTATGGCTACACCTTC. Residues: CASSSSGNYGYTF.